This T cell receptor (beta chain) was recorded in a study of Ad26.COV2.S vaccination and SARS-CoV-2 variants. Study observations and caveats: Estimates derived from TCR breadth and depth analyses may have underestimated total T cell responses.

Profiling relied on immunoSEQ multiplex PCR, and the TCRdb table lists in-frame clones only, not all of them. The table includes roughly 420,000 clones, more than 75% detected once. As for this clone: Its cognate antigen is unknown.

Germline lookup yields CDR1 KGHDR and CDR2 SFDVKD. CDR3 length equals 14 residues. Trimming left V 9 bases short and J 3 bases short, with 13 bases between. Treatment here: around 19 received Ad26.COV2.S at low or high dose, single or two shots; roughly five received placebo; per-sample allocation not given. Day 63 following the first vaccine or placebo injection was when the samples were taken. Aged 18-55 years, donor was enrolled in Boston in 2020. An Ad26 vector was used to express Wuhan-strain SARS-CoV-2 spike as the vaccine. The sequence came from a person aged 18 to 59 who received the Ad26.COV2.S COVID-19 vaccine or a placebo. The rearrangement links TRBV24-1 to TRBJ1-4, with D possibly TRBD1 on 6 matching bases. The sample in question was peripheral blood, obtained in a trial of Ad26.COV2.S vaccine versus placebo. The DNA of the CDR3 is TGTGCCACCGGGACGGGGGGCCCTAATGAAAAACTGTTTTTT. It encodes CATGTGGPNEKLFF.